This entry concerns a single TCR beta chain. This entry belongs to a study of blood T cell repertoires in COVID-19. Method: immunoSEQ multiplex PCR; TCRdb's copy keeps in-frame clones and lacks some. This table has roughly 250,000 clones, roughly 85% appearing once. Participants' own reports of clinical history determined their cohort assignment. Recovered status applied to Cohort 3 donors who had two consecutive negative PCRs. It also applied to those with clearance or with symptom resolution. The length of the CDR3 is 14 residues. Germline trimming cut 3 bases from V and 8 bases from J; bases unmatched to any gene: 10. Germline lookup yields CDR1 SQVTM and CDR2 ANQGSEA.

Sequencing used PBMCs or T cells enriched from blood (not recorded which). The sequence was collected from a woman younger than 45 who had recovered from COVID-19. The chain recombines TRBV29-1 with TRBJ2-1, with TRBD1 matching 7 bases. CDR3 amino acids: CSVDRGTRMDEQFF. The CDR3 DNA reads as TGCAGCGTTGACAGGGGGACCCGAATGGATGAGCAGTTCTTC.